The 11 T cell receptor beta chains in this list originate from one sample, sequenced in a study of blood T cell repertoires in COVID-19. This table comes from immunoSEQ multiplex PCR, and its TCRdb copy is limited to in-frame clones, with some not included. Found here are 50,000 or so clones, 85% to 90% of them singletons; the top ten hold roughly 15%. Sequencing was done on a sample of peripheral blood. The receptors were gathered from a human donor in a cohort sampled during active COVID-19.

The V and J genes are TRBV10-3 and TRBJ2-2; D is unclear. Germline assignment: CDR1 ENHRY and CDR2 SYGVKD. This CDR3 region has 14 residues. Trimming stripped 7 bases from V and 0 bases from J, with 9 bases between. The CDR3, as DNA: TGTGCCATCAAGAGACACTCGAACACCGGGGAGCTGTTTTTT. This codes for CAIKRHSNTGELFF.

In its sample, this clone was seen once. The chain couples TRBV30 to TRBJ1-2; possibly TRBD1 for D (6 bases). Trimming shortened V by 5 bases and J by 8 bases, and 12 bases separated the two germline ends. Germline V lookup: CDR1 GTSNPN, CDR2 SVGIG (reference sequence). The CDR3 is made up of 11 amino acids. CDR3 amino acids: CAWGGGGGYTF. The CDR3 DNA is TGTGCCTGGGGAGGTGGGGGCGGCTACACCTTC.

CDR3 sequence reads: CASSSAGTGVRQPQHF. The CDR3 DNA sequence: TGTGCCAGCAGTTCCGCCGGGACAGGGGTGCGTCAGCCCCAGCATTTT. The chain is built from TRBV27 and TRBJ1-5, with 10 bases fitting TRBD1. Germline V gene sequence: CDR1 MNHEY, CDR2 SMNVEV (reference sequence). J lost 6 bases, V lost 4 bases, and 9 bases had no gene match. The CDR3 is 16 residues long.

This chain connects TRBV18 to TRBJ1-5, with TRBD1 matching over 7 bases. The germline CDR1 and CDR2 sequences are KGHSH and LQKENI. CDR3 length: 17 residues. The V gene end was trimmed by 2 bases and the J gene end by 0 bases; junction bases not matched to a gene: 7. Written as DNA, the CDR3 is TGTGCCAGCTCACCAAGCCCCGGACAGGATAGCAATCAGCCCCAGCATTTT. This encodes CASSPSPGQDSNQPQHF. Filled out from reference TRBV18 and TRBJ1-5, the complete variable domain reads NAGVMQNPRHLVRRRGQEARLRCSPMKGHSHVYWYRQLPEEGLKFMVYLQKENIIDESGMPKERFSAEFPKEGPSILRIQQVVRGDSAAYFCASSPSPGQDSNQPQHFGDGTRLSIL.

V and J are TRBV30 and TRBJ2-5; 8 bases agree with TRBD2. CDR1 and CDR2 from the germline V gene are GTSNPN and SVGIG (reference sequence). Trimming took 5 bases from V and 9 from J; bases not matched to a gene: 14. The CDR3 extends over 14 amino acids. The CDR3 loop reads CAWSRTSLSASQYF. CDR3 bases: TGTGCCTGGTCCCGGACTAGCCTGTCTGCGTCCCAGTACTTC.

The chain has TRBV7-6 and TRBJ1-4; tentatively, D is TRBD1 (6 bases). V lost 3 bases, J lost 7 bases, and 18 bases lay in between. Germline V CDR1 and CDR2: SGHVS, FNYEAQ. There are 16 residues in the CDR3. The CDR3 coding sequence is TGTGCCAGCAGCTTGTCCCGGGACAAGGGATTTGAAAAACTGTTTTTT. As protein: CASSLSRDKGFEKLFF.

The chain carries TRBV27 and TRBJ2-1; 12 nucleotides align to TRBD2. The CDR3 spans 16 residues. The J segment lost 8 bases and the V segment lost 4 bases, leaving 9 bases of the junction unmatched. Germline V gene data show CDR1 as MNHEY and CDR2 as SMNVEV (reference sequence). The CDR3 protein is CASSSEGLAGVHEQFF. DNA of the CDR3: TGTGCCAGCAGTTCAGAGGGACTAGCGGGTGTGCATGAGCAGTTCTTC.

This clone showed up just once. V and J are TRBV12-3 or TRBV12-4 and TRBJ2-5, with D perhaps TRBD2 (6 bases). This CDR3 contains 13 residues. V lost 5 bases to trimming and J lost 0 bases, with 7 bases between them. The CDR3 DNA reads as TGTGCCAGCAGTAGGGACTACCAAGAGACCCAGTACTTC. The encoded protein is CASSRDYQETQYF.

V is TRBV7-7 and J is TRBJ2-1; 7 bases are shared with TRBD2. The germline CDR1 and CDR2 sequences are SSHAT and FNYEAQ (reference sequence). V lost 3 bases and J lost 6; bases outside the gene matches: 8. CDR3 length equals 15 residues. CDR3 sequence (DNA): TGTGCCAGCAGCTTTATGGCGGGAGCTGGCAATGAGCAGTTCTTC. Translating gives CASSFMAGAGNEQFF.

The rearrangement links TRBV14 to TRBJ1-2; 8 bases match TRBD1. The CDR3 has 16 amino acids. V was clipped by 2 bases and J by 0 bases; unmatched bases: 5. Germline V gene data show CDR1 as SGHDN and CDR2 as FVKESK. The CDR3 bases are TGTGCCAGCAGCCAAAGGACAGGGATCACTAACTATGGCTACACCTTC. Encoded protein: CASSQRTGITNYGYTF.

V gene TRBV10-2 combines with J gene TRBJ1-1; the match to TRBD1 covers 10 bases. The germline CDR1 and CDR2 sequences are WSHSY and SAAADI. The CDR3 covers 15 residues. The V gene end was trimmed by 3 bases and the J gene end by 3 bases; junction bases not matched to a gene: 4. As DNA, the CDR3 is TGCGCCAGCAGTGACGCCGGGACAGGGGACACTGAAGCTTTCTTT. Translated, it gives CASSDAGTGDTEAFF.